These 17 T cell receptor beta chains share one sample of origin, sequenced in a study of CD8 T cells in Susac syndrome. With random hexamers, reverse transcription was performed on about 0.45 to 1 ug of RNA. MiXCR, run by TCRdb on the immunoSEQ multiplex PCR reads, gives a single entry per CDR3 protein. The table records 69,000 or so distinct CDR3 sequences, about 94% of them present only once. The sample consisted of CD8+ T cells from PBMCs. Source of these receptors: a human donor with multiple sclerosis.

The V call is TRBV29-1, the J call TRBJ1-1; D gene unclear. CDR1 and CDR2 from the germline V gene are SQVTM and ANQGSEA. The CDR3 is 13 amino acids. V was clipped by 5 bases and J by 4 bases, with 14 bases between them. The CDR3 DNA follows: TGCAGCGTTCGCATGGGTGAAGGCACTGAAGCTTTCTTT. Amino acid sequence: CSVRMGEGTEAFF. Supplemented by reference TRBV29-1 and TRBJ1-1, the full variable domain reads SAVISQKPSRDICQRGTSLTIQCQVDSQVTMMFWYRQQPGQSLTLIATANQGSEATYESGFVIDKFPISRPNLTFSTLTVSNMSPEDSSIYLCSVRMGEGTEAFFGQGTRLTVV.

Notes on this clonotype: Sequence at one end of the junction differs from germline and may be a read error. This rearrangement joins TRBV5-6 to TRBJ2-7; D not resolved. The length of the CDR3 is 13 residues. Germline CDR1 SGHDT, CDR2 YYEEEE. The CDR3 region has the DNA TGTGCCAGCAGCTTGGGACTCTCCGACGAGCAGTACTTC. Translated: CASSLGLSDEQYF.

This clonotype appeared a single time. The chain has TRBV5-4 and TRBJ2-5, with D tentatively TRBD2 (6 bases). The germline gives CDR1 SGHNT, CDR2 YYREEE (reference sequence). This CDR3 has 17 residues. V was cut by 1 base and J by 4 bases, with 20 bases left in between. The CDR3 DNA reads TGTGCCAGCAGCTTGATGTCACCAGCGGGTTTGATAGAGACCCAGTACTTC. Its protein product is CASSLMSPAGLIETQYF.

The chain employs TRBV29-1 and TRBJ2-7, with TRBD1 matching over 9 bases. J was trimmed by 7 bases and V by 2 bases; bases with no gene match: 9. Germline values: CDR1 SQVTM, CDR2 ANQGSEA. The CDR3 length is 14 residues. The CDR3 nucleotides are TGCAGCGTTGAAACAGGGGGCGACGTTGGGGAGCAGTACTTC. Its translation is CSVETGGDVGEQYF.

DNA of the CDR3: TGTGCCAGCAGTGCCGGACACTACACCGGGGAGCTGTTTTTT. It yields the protein CASSAGHYTGELFF. V usage is TRBV27 and J usage is TRBJ2-2, with D perhaps matching TRBD1 (5 bases). The germline V gene has CDR1 MNHEY and CDR2 SMNVEV (reference sequence). The CDR3 sequence is 14 residues long. The germline V and J ends were trimmed by 5 bases and 3 bases, with 10 bases remaining between them.

Only one count was recorded for this clonotype. J is TRBJ2-7 and V is TRBV5-4; D unclear. With 0 bases removed from V and 4 bases from J, the gap between germline ends came to 11 bases. Germline loops: CDR1 SGHNT, CDR2 YYREEE (reference sequence). The CDR3 extends over 14 amino acids. This CDR3 is CASSLAAGTYEQYF. The CDR3 coding sequence is TGTGCCAGCAGCTTGGCGGCCGGAACTTACGAGCAGTACTTC.

The rearrangement uses TRBV5-6 and TRBJ1-1; 8 bases are shared with TRBD1. This CDR3 is built from 15 residues. Germline CDR1 SGHDT, CDR2 YYEEEE. With 4 bases clipped from V and 0 bases from J, the junction kept 5 bases outside the gene matches. Here the CDR3 reads CASSPWTGMNTEAFF. The CDR3 DNA sequence: TGTGCCAGCAGCCCCTGGACAGGGATGAACACTGAAGCTTTCTTT. The complete variable domain, with remaining parts taken from reference TRBV5-6 and TRBJ1-1, reads DAGVTQSPTHLIKTRGQQVTLRCSPKSGHDTVSWYQQALGQGPQFIFQYYEEEERQRGNFPDRFSGHQFPNYSSELNVNALLLGDSALYLCASSPWTGMNTEAFFGQGTRLTVV.

This chain connects TRBV5-4 to TRBJ1-1; D gene uncertain. The germline V gene has CDR1 SGHNT and CDR2 YYREEE (reference sequence). CDR3 length equals 14 residues. V lost 2 bases, J lost 0 bases, and 8 bases lay in between. The CDR3 region is CASSFFGMNTEAFF. CDR3 bases: TGTGCCAGCAGCTTCTTTGGTATGAACACTGAAGCTTTCTTT.

The V call is TRBV6-5, the J call TRBJ1-2; D unclear. V was shortened by 2 bases and J by 2 bases, with 9 bases between the two germline ends. The CDR3 is 14 residues long. Germline V gene lookup returns CDR1 MNHEY and CDR2 SVGAGI. CDR3 nucleotide sequence: TGTGCCAGCAGTTACGGTCAGTCCAACTATGGCTACACCTTC. As protein: CASSYGQSNYGYTF.

CDR3 amino acids: CAWSVLGAGVYTGELFF. CDR3 nucleotide sequence: TGTGCCTGGAGTGTACTAGGAGCGGGGGTTTACACCGGGGAGCTGTTTTTT. The rearrangement joins TRBV30 to TRBJ2-2, with 8 bases fitting TRBD2. V lost 0 bases to trimming and J lost 3 bases; unmatched junction nucleotides: 9. This CDR3 has 17 residues. Germline V lookup: CDR1 GTSNPN, CDR2 SVGIG (reference sequence).

V is TRBV23-1 and J is TRBJ1-5; D unresolved. TRBV23-1 is labeled an ORF, and its function is uncertain. The CDR3 length is 15 residues. V shed 0 bases and J shed 0 bases, with 6 bases lying between them. The CDR3 sequence is CASSQSDNSNQPQHF. CDR3 in DNA: TGCGCCAGCAGTCAATCCGACAATAGCAATCAGCCCCAGCATTTT.

The count of this clonotype is one. This chain connects TRBV7-9 to TRBJ1-6; unclear D gene. This CDR3 is 14 amino acids long. The germline V gene has CDR1 SEHNR and CDR2 FQNEAQ (reference sequence). The germline V and J ends were trimmed by 4 bases and 8 bases, with 12 bases remaining between them. CDR3 loop: CASSSLEGDSPLHF. As DNA, the CDR3 is TGTGCCAGCAGCTCTCTGGAGGGAGATTCACCCCTCCACTTT.

The chain joins TRBV25-1 to TRBJ2-1; D is tentatively TRBD1 or TRBD2 (5 bases each). Per the germline V gene, CDR1 is MGHDK and CDR2 is SYGVNS. V was trimmed by 8 bases and J by 4 bases, leaving 15 bases between them. This CDR3 comprises 14 residues. The CDR3 here is CASQGEKSYNEQFF. In nucleotides, the CDR3 is TGTGCCAGCCAGGGAGAGAAATCATACAATGAGCAGTTCTTC.

This clonotype was seen only once. The chain combines TRBV20-1 with TRBJ2-7, with TRBD1 identical over 8 bases. Germline loops: CDR1 DFQATT, CDR2 SNEGSKA (reference sequence). There are 13 residues in the CDR3. The V segment lost 7 bases and the J segment 3 bases; nucleotides outside the gene matches: 8. CDR3 sequence (DNA): TGCAGTGTTAAGACAGGGGATCGCTACGAGCAGTACTTC. Translating gives CSVKTGDRYEQYF.

CDR3 amino acids: CASSPGDTDYEQYF. CDR3 DNA sequence: TGCGCCAGCAGCCCCGGGGACACTGACTACGAGCAGTACTTC. The chain uses TRBV4-1 and TRBJ2-7, with a tentative D call TRBD1 (6 bases). CDR3 length: 14 amino acids. The V gene lost 4 bases and the J gene lost 3 bases, with 13 bases spanning the gap. Germline-derived CDR1 and CDR2 are MGHRA and YSYEKL.

The chain is built from TRBV30 and TRBJ1-1; D is unresolved. This CDR3 region has 13 residues. Germline CDR1 reads GTSNPN; CDR2 reads SVGIG (reference sequence). The V end lost 0 bases, the J end lost 6 bases, and 11 bases lay between the germline ends. The CDR3 DNA is TGTGCCTGGAGTGTATTGGGGATGGCTGAAGCTTTCTTT. The encoded protein is CAWSVLGMAEAFF.

The chain uses TRBV7-2 and TRBJ2-5, with 7 bases matching TRBD2. The CDR3 spans 16 residues. CDR1 is SGHTA and CDR2 is FQGNSA in the germline V gene. The V gene end was trimmed by 1 base and the J gene end by 0 bases; junction bases not matched to a gene: 5. The CDR3 coding sequence is TGTGCCAGCAGCTTAGTAGCGGGCCAGTACCAAGAGACCCAGTACTTC. As protein: CASSLVAGQYQETQYF. The variable domain in full, completed from reference TRBV7-2 and TRBJ2-5, reads GAGVSQSPSNKVTEKGKDVELRCDPISGHTALYWYRQSLGQGLEFLIYFQGNSAPDKSGLPSDRFSAERTGGSVSTLTIQRTQQEDSAVYLCASSLVAGQYQETQYFGPGTRLLVL.